This entry is about one T cell receptor (beta chain). Its antigen is unidentified. Primers: 60 Vbeta forward and 13 Jbeta reverse. TCRdb's table, derived via immunoSEQ multiplex PCR, lists solely in-frame clones and lacks some. The table records 140,000 or so clones, roughly 77% of them present only once. This entry is derived from a study of cytomegalovirus exposure and HLA in healthy donors. Findings of the study overall: Prior analysis indicated that the majority of TCR beta V segments exhibited productivity approximately 87% or approximately 30% of the time.

CDR1 is SGHNT and CDR2 is YYREEE in the germline V gene (reference sequence). CDR3 length equals 15 residues. V was shortened by 2 bases and J by 3 bases, with 13 bases between the two germline ends. Sequenced: PBMCs. The V call is TRBV5-4, the J call TRBJ2-3; a weak D match, TRBD1 (6 bases). The receptor's source is a woman aged 30 to 39 in good health and CMV-seronegative. The CDR3 loop reads CASSLQGVGTDTQYF. CDR3 in DNA: TGTGCCAGCAGCTTACAGGGTGTGGGTACAGATACGCAGTATTTT.